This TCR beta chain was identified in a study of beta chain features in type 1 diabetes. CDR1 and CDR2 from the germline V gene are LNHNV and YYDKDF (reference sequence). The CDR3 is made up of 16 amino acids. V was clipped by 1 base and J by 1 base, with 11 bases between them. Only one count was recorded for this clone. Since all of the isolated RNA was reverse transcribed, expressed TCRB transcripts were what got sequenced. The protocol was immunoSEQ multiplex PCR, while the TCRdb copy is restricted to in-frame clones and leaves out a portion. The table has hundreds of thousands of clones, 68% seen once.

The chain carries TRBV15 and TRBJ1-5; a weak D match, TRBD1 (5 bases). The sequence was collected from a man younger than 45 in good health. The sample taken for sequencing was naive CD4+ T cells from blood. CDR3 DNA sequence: TGTGCCACCAGCAGAGTTGGGGGTACGAGCAATCAGCCCCAGCATTTT. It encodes CATSRVGGTSNQPQHF.